Following are 24 T cell receptor beta chains from one sample sequenced in a study of cytotoxic CD8 clonotypes in ibrutinib-treated CLL. Method: immunoSEQ multiplex PCR; TCRdb's copy keeps in-frame clones and lacks some. Seen here are hundreds of thousands of clones, about 80% observed once, and the top ten hold about 6.7%. The material sequenced was PBMCs, taken before ibrutinib treatment. These receptors came from a human donor with chronic lymphocytic leukemia.

The table lists this clone with a few counts. The chain is built from TRBV4-3 and TRBJ1-2; 8 bases are shared with TRBD1. The CDR3 is made up of 17 amino acids. Unmatched junction bases numbered 10, after V lost 1 base and J lost 3 bases. Germline V gene sequence: CDR1 LGHNA, CDR2 YSLEER. In DNA form, the CDR3 reads TGCGCCAGCAGCCAAGTATTCGTCAGGGGGCCCGACTATGGCTACACCTTC. Translation gives CASSQVFVRGPDYGYTF.

This clone has a handful of counts. V and J are TRBV4-3 and TRBJ2-7; 9 bases agree with TRBD1. Trimming took 4 bases from V and 3 from J; bases not matched to a gene: 4. CDR3 length: 14 residues. CDR1 is LGHNA and CDR2 is YSLEER in the germline V gene. The CDR3 is CASSRTGAIYEQYF. The CDR3 nucleotides read TGCGCCAGCAGCCGGACAGGGGCCATCTACGAGCAGTACTTC.

This chain connects TRBV18 to TRBJ1-1; 9 nucleotides align to TRBD1. From germline, CDR1 is KGHSH and CDR2 LQKENI. With 10 bases clipped from V and 1 base from J, the junction kept 7 bases outside the gene matches. The CDR3 totals 14 residues. CDR3 in amino acids: CATVRGQGNTEAFF. For the CDR3, the DNA is TGTGCCACCGTCAGGGGACAGGGGAACACTGAAGCTTTCTTT.

This chain uses TRBV7-8 with TRBJ2-5; 10 nucleotides align to TRBD2. V lost 4 bases to trimming and J lost 1 base; unmatched junction nucleotides: 3. Per the germline V gene, CDR1 is SGHVS and CDR2 is FQNEAQ. There are 15 residues in the CDR3. CDR3 sequence: CASSSLAGAQETQYF. The CDR3 coding sequence is TGTGCCAGCAGCTCTCTAGCGGGGGCCCAAGAGACCCAGTACTTC.

This sequence joins TRBV11-2 and TRBJ2-1; a weak D match, TRBD2 (5 bases). V was shortened by 3 bases and J by 6 bases, with 12 bases between the two germline ends. The CDR3 is 14 amino acids. The germline CDR1 and CDR2 sequences are SGHAT and FQNNGV. In DNA, the CDR3 is TGTGCCAGCAGCTTTGGGCTAGCAGTCAATGAGCAGTTCTTC. Translating gives CASSFGLAVNEQFF.

The chain links TRBV19 to TRBJ1-4; D ambiguous. Germline V lookup: CDR1 LNHDA, CDR2 SQIVND (reference sequence). The CDR3 runs 12 residues. Trimming took off 9 bases at V and 6 bases at J, with 11 bases between the two ends. CDR3 sequence (DNA): TGTGCCAGCCTATCACCGGATGAAAAACTGTTTTTT. Encoded protein: CASLSPDEKLFF.

The chain joins TRBV5-4 to TRBJ2-5; D is perhaps TRBD2 (5 bases). CDR1 SGHNT and CDR2 YYREEE come from the germline V gene (reference sequence). This CDR3 region has 15 residues. Deletions cut 0 bases from V and 2 bases from J, with 11 bases between. This chain's CDR3 is CASSLGLASQETQYF. The CDR3 nucleotides read TGTGCCAGCAGCTTGGGGCTAGCTTCTCAAGAGACCCAGTACTTC. Filled out from reference TRBV5-4 and TRBJ2-5, the complete variable domain reads ETGVTQSPTHLIKTRGQQVTLRCSSQSGHNTVSWYQQALGQGPQFIFQYYREEENGRGNFPPRFSGLQFPNYSSELNVNALELDDSALYLCASSLGLASQETQYFGPGTRLLVL.

The V gene is TRBV10-3, the J gene TRBJ2-3; D unclear. The V end was cut by 7 bases, the J end by 3 bases, with 8 bases between. The germline V gene has CDR1 ENHRY and CDR2 SYGVKD. The CDR3 is made up of 12 amino acids. Here the CDR3 reads CAINEGTDTQYF. DNA for the CDR3: TGTGCCATCAATGAAGGAACAGATACGCAGTATTTT.

This clone was observed once. This chain uses TRBV6-4 with TRBJ2-1; D assignment may be TRBD1 or TRBD2 (5 bases each). Germline V gene lookup returns CDR1 MRHNA and CDR2 SNTAGT. With 3 bases removed from V and 8 bases from J, the gap between germline ends came to 8 bases. The CDR3 consists of 12 residues. This CDR3 is CASSDRGHEQFF. Here the CDR3 DNA reads TGTGCCAGCAGTGATCGGGGCCATGAGCAGTTCTTC.

In nucleotides, the CDR3 is TGTGCCTGGGGCCCCCCCGTTGGGACAAGACCTGCTAACTATGGCTACACCTTC. Its protein is CAWGPPVGTRPANYGYTF. The chain is built from TRBV30 and TRBJ1-2, with D perhaps matching TRBD1 (6 bases). V was shortened by 5 bases and J by 0 bases, with 25 bases between the two germline ends. This CDR3 is built from 18 residues. Germline values: CDR1 GTSNPN, CDR2 SVGIG (reference sequence).

The chain combines TRBV7-8 with TRBJ1-2, with D possibly matching TRBD1 (5 bases). Trimming pared 4 bases from V and 6 bases from J, leaving 9 bases between. Germline loops: CDR1 SGHVS, CDR2 FQNEAQ. This CDR3 is built from 12 residues. In DNA form, the CDR3 reads TGTGCCAGCAGCTCGCAGGGTGATGGCTACACCTTC. This encodes CASSSQGDGYTF.

This clone was recorded once. The chain joins TRBV30 to TRBJ2-1; 8 bases map to TRBD2. Germline assignment: CDR1 GTSNPN and CDR2 SVGIG (reference sequence). CDR3 size: 13 residues. V lost 2 bases to trimming and J lost 8 bases; unmatched junction nucleotides: 5. CDR3 in amino acids: CAWSTGGPHEQFF. In nucleotides, the CDR3 is TGTGCCTGGAGTACGGGAGGGCCTCATGAGCAGTTCTTC.

The rearrangement joins TRBV6-4 to TRBJ2-1; weak D call: TRBD2 (6 bases). V dropped 6 bases and J dropped 5 bases, with 17 bases sitting between them. CDR3 length: 15 residues. Germline CDR1 and CDR2: MRHNA and SNTAGT. The CDR3 here is CASSPRWGGHNEQFF. The CDR3, as DNA: TGTGCCAGCAGCCCCAGGTGGGGAGGCCACAATGAGCAGTTCTTC.

The genes are TRBV25-1 and TRBJ1-1; D is possibly TRBD1 (6 bases). Germline CDR1 and CDR2: MGHDK and SYGVNS. The CDR3 has 17 residues. The ends were cut back, 0 bases at V and 11 bases at J, with 25 bases in the middle. DNA of the CDR3: TGTGCCAGCAGTGAATACTTTGTAGTGGGACACAGAACAGGGGCTTTCTTT. Amino acid sequence: CASSEYFVVGHRTGAFF.

The chain combines TRBV9 with TRBJ2-1; 8 bases line up with TRBD2. With 3 bases clipped from V and 8 bases from J, the junction kept 10 bases outside the gene matches. Germline V gene data show CDR1 as SGDLS and CDR2 as YYNGEE. The CDR3 sequence is 15 residues long. CDR3 DNA sequence: TGTGCCAGCAGCGGTTCTAGCGGGCACCACGATGAGCAGTTCTTC. Its protein product is CASSGSSGHHDEQFF. Looking up the rest from reference TRBV9 and TRBJ2-1 gives the full variable domain: DSGVTQTPKHLITATGQRVTLRCSPRSGDLSVYWYQQSLDQGLQFLIQYYNGEERAKGNILERFSAQQFPDLHSELNLSSLELGDSALYFCASSGSSGHHDEQFFGPGTRLTVL.

The chain has TRBV6-4 and TRBJ1-1; D call uncertain. CDR1 is MRHNA, CDR2 SNTAGT, per germline. CDR3 length equals 13 residues. Trimming pared 6 bases from V and 5 bases from J, leaving 13 bases between. In DNA, the CDR3 is TGTGCCAGCAGATCGGGGTTTAGGACTGAAGCTTTCTTT. Amino acids: CASRSGFRTEAFF.

This rearrangement joins TRBV10-3 to TRBJ2-2; 8 bases agree with TRBD2. The germline gives CDR1 ENHRY, CDR2 SYGVKD. The J segment lost 6 bases and the V segment lost 0 bases, leaving 6 bases of the junction unmatched. CDR3 size: 16 residues. The CDR3: CAISESSSGSAGELFF. In DNA form, the CDR3 reads TGTGCCATCAGTGAGTCGTCCAGCGGGAGTGCCGGGGAGCTGTTTTTT.

This rearrangement joins TRBV30 to TRBJ2-7; either TRBD1 or TRBD2 may fit D (6 bases each). The CDR3 has 13 amino acids. V dropped 0 bases and J dropped 6 bases, with 12 bases sitting between them. The germline gives CDR1 GTSNPN, CDR2 SVGIG (reference sequence). CDR3 region: CAWSVRGPLEQYF. The CDR3 coding sequence is TGTGCCTGGAGTGTCCGGGGGCCCCTCGAGCAGTACTTC.

The J gene is TRBJ2-1, the V gene TRBV5-6; the D gene is possibly TRBD2 (5 bases). This CDR3 has 16 amino acids. Germline V lookup: CDR1 SGHDT, CDR2 YYEEEE. V was shortened by 5 bases and J by 4 bases, with 19 bases between the two germline ends. This chain's CDR3 is CASSFIPRDDYNEQFF. The CDR3 DNA follows: TGTGCCAGCAGTTTTATCCCCCGGGATGATTACAATGAGCAGTTCTTC.

This clone was detected only once. The rearrangement joins TRBV6-5 to TRBJ2-3; D may correspond to TRBD1 or TRBD2 (5 bases each). CDR1 is MNHEY, CDR2 SVGAGI, per germline. The CDR3 length is 15 residues. Trimming removed 6 bases at V and 4 bases at J, with 17 bases between. The CDR3 reads CASRGFWVGADTQYF. DNA of the CDR3: TGTGCCAGCAGAGGGTTCTGGGTGGGGGCAGATACGCAGTATTTT.

DNA for the CDR3: TGCGCCAGCACCCAGGGGATGGGCACAGATACGCAGTATTTT. Its translation is CASTQGMGTDTQYF. V gene TRBV5-1 combines with J gene TRBJ2-3; a possible D gene is TRBD1 (6 bases). CDR1 is SGHRS and CDR2 is YFSETQ in the germline V gene. The CDR3 has 14 residues. Trimming removed 6 bases at V and 1 base at J, with 12 bases between. Complete variable domain (other parts from reference TRBV5-1 and TRBJ2-3): KAGVTQTPRYLIKTRGQQVTLSCSPISGHRSVSWYQQTPGQGLQFLFEYFSETQRNKGNFPGRFSGRQFSNSRSEMNVSTLELGDSALYLCASTQGMGTDTQYFGPGTRLTVL.

V usage is TRBV4-3 and J usage is TRBJ2-3, with TRBD2 matching over 7 bases. The trim removed 0 bases at V and 0 bases at J, leaving 12 bases unmatched. The CDR3 runs 19 residues. CDR1 LGHNA and CDR2 YSLEER come from the germline V gene. The CDR3 is CASSQDGPSGGYSTDTQYF. In DNA form, the CDR3 reads TGCGCCAGCAGCCAAGATGGGCCTAGCGGAGGCTACAGCACAGATACGCAGTATTTT.

CDR3 protein: CAISESLAPPQYF. CDR3 DNA sequence: TGTGCCATCAGTGAGTCGCTAGCGCCCCCGCAGTATTTT. The chain combines TRBV10-3 with TRBJ2-3; possible D gene TRBD2, 6 bases. The germline CDR1 and CDR2 sequences are ENHRY and SYGVKD. Trimming removed 0 bases at V and 10 bases at J, with 11 bases between. The CDR3 covers 13 residues.

The chain links TRBV6-6 to TRBJ1-5; 7 bases line up with TRBD1. The CDR3 consists of 15 residues. Trimming removed 3 bases from V and 4 bases from J; junction bases left unmatched: 6. Looked up from germline, CDR1 is MNHNY and CDR2 is SVGAGI (reference sequence). This CDR3 is CASSYTGRGNQPQHF. CDR3 nucleotide sequence: TGTGCCAGCAGTTATACGGGCAGGGGGAATCAGCCCCAGCATTTT.